The present entry profiles one T cell receptor beta chain with its context. Its antigen is still unknown. These donors, healthy bone marrow donors, were studied. The CDR3 contains 12 residues. With 3 bases removed from V and 3 bases from J, the gap between germline ends came to 9 bases. Germline V gene lookup returns CDR1 GTSNPN and CDR2 SVGIG (reference sequence). This entry comes from a study of cytomegalovirus exposure and HLA in healthy donors. Study as a whole: HLA-typed donors were the source of around 80 million unique TCRs, which an early data release held.

General observations from the study: Presence/absence comparisons presumed near-even sequencing depth among donors.

Vbeta (60) and Jbeta (13) primers were used in the PCR. Produced via immunoSEQ multiplex PCR; TCRdb's table is partial and in-frame only. Here the sample spans about 110,000 clones, roughly three quarters being singletons. Input material: PBMCs. This sequence was found in a man aged 40-49 years in good health and CMV-seronegative. The chain couples TRBV30 to TRBJ2-7, with D maybe TRBD2 (5 bases). Here the CDR3 DNA reads TGTGCCTGGAGCGGGGAACGCTACGAGCAGTACTTC. As protein: CAWSGERYEQYF.